These T cell receptor beta chains were read from a single sample in a study of blood T cells in healthy people across ages. TCRdb passed the 5' RACE reads through MiXCR, listing each CDR3 protein once. The data hold around 620,000 distinct CDR3 sequences, with approximately 30% observed a single time. The sample comprised blood. The receptor source for this set is a woman aged 70-85 years in good health. Both conserved end residues are part of each CDR3. D genes are given only for firm matches. Some rows mark clone size as missing; the rest say once, few, many or name a class of expanded clone.

clone size: .
J gene: TRBJ2-1
D gene: TRBD2
V gene: TRBV7-9
CDR3 DNA: TGTGCCAGCAGCTCCCTTAGCGGGGGACACAATGAGCAGTTCTTC
CDR3 protein: CASSSLSGGHNEQFF

clone size: many
J gene: TRBJ2-7
D gene: .
V gene: TRBV7-2
CDR3 DNA: TGTGCCAGCAGACGTGCCCAGGTCGGCTCCTACGAGCAGTACTTC
CDR3 protein: CASRRAQVGSYEQYF

clone size: once
J gene: TRBJ2-3
D gene: TRBD1
V gene: TRBV4-3
CDR3 DNA: TGCGCCAGCAGCTACGGCGGGACAGGTCGTTTAGATACGCAGTATTTT
CDR3 protein: CASSYGGTGRLDTQYF

clone size: few
J gene: TRBJ2-5
D gene: .
V gene: TRBV5-1
CDR3 DNA: TGCACCAGCGGCCGGATAATAGGGAGTCAAGAGACCCAGTACTTC
CDR3 protein: CTSGRIIGSQETQYF

clone size: .
J gene: TRBJ2-3
D gene: .
V gene: TRBV9
CDR3 DNA: TGTGCCAGCAGCGTAGCTGCGGCCGGAGATACGCAGTATTTT
CDR3 protein: CASSVAAAGDTQYF

clone size: few
J gene: TRBJ2-1
D gene: TRBD2
V gene: TRBV11-1
CDR3 DNA: TGTGCCAGCAGCCTTTTAGCGGGGAATTACAATGAGCAGTTCTTC
CDR3 protein: CASSLLAGNYNEQFF

clone size: .
J gene: TRBJ1-1
D gene: .
V gene: TRBV13
CDR3 DNA: TGTGCCAGCAGCTTACGGTTCAACACTGAAGCTTTCTTT
CDR3 protein: CASSLRFNTEAFF

clone size: .
J gene: TRBJ2-3
D gene: .
V gene: TRBV5-1
CDR3 DNA: TGCGCCAGCAGCTTGGCAGGCTATTCCACAGATACGCAGTATTTT
CDR3 protein: CASSLAGYSTDTQYF

clone size: .
J gene: TRBJ2-5
D gene: TRBD2
V gene: TRBV7-2
CDR3 DNA: TGTGCCAGCAGCCCTTCCCTCCGGGCTAGCGGGGGAGCAGAGACCCAGTACTTC
CDR3 protein: CASSPSLRASGGAETQYF

clone size: .
J gene: TRBJ2-4
D gene: .
V gene: TRBV12-3/TRBV12-4
CDR3 DNA: TGTGCCAGCAGTTTTAGGAATAGGAAGCCCGAAAACATTCAGTACTTC
CDR3 protein: CASSFRNRKPENIQYF

clone size: .
J gene: TRBJ2-5
D gene: TRBD2
V gene: TRBV20-1
CDR3 DNA: TGCAGTGCTAGAGTTGGACTAGCGGGAGCACAAGAGACCCAGTACTTC
CDR3 protein: CSARVGLAGAQETQYF

clone size: .
J gene: TRBJ1-3
D gene: TRBD1
V gene: TRBV9
CDR3 DNA: TGTGCCAGCAGCCTCCCGACAGGGGGCTCTGGAAACACCATATATTTT
CDR3 protein: CASSLPTGGSGNTIYF

clone size: .
J gene: TRBJ2-4
D gene: .
V gene: TRBV4-3
CDR3 DNA: TGCGCCAGCAGCCAGGACGTCGTCAAAAACATTCAGTACTTC
CDR3 protein: CASSQDVVKNIQYF

clone size: .
J gene: TRBJ2-2
D gene: TRBD2
V gene: TRBV5-1
CDR3 DNA: TGCGCCAGCAGCCCTCGACTAGCGGGGTTGAACACCGGGGAGCTGTTTTTT
CDR3 protein: CASSPRLAGLNTGELFF

clone size: .
J gene: TRBJ1-2
D gene: TRBD1
V gene: TRBV20-1
CDR3 DNA: TGCAGCCTCCCAACCCCGGGACAGGAATTTTCAGGCTATGGCTACACCTTC
CDR3 protein: CSLPTPGQEFSGYGYTF

clone size: .
J gene: TRBJ2-3
D gene: .
V gene: TRBV25-1
CDR3 DNA: TGTGCCAGCAGCGCAACGGTTGAGGATACGCAGTATTTT
CDR3 protein: CASSATVEDTQYF

clone size: .
J gene: TRBJ2-1
D gene: .
V gene: TRBV20-1
CDR3 DNA: TGCAGTGCCCCTATGGGGGTGGCACACATTTTGAGCTCCTACAATGAGCAGTTCTTC
CDR3 protein: CSAPMGVAHILSSYNEQFF

clone size: .
J gene: TRBJ2-1
D gene: TRBD1
V gene: TRBV5-1
CDR3 DNA: TGCGCCAGCAGGGGACAGGGGGAAGGCGAGCAGTTCTTC
CDR3 protein: CASRGQGEGEQFF

clone size: .
J gene: TRBJ2-5
D gene: .
V gene: TRBV7-9
CDR3 DNA: TGTGCCAGCAGCTTATTTTCCGGGCAAGAGACCCAGTACTTC
CDR3 protein: CASSLFSGQETQYF

clone size: .
J gene: TRBJ1-6
D gene: .
V gene: TRBV7-9
CDR3 DNA: TGTGCCAGCAGCTACGACAGAAGCTCCTATAATTCACCCCTCCACTTT
CDR3 protein: CASSYDRSSYNSPLHF

clone size: few
J gene: TRBJ2-1
D gene: TRBD2
V gene: TRBV20-1
CDR3 DNA: TGCAGTGCTACCGACCACGGGACTACCAACTACAATGAGCAGTTCTTC
CDR3 protein: CSATDHGTTNYNEQFF

clone size: .
J gene: TRBJ1-5
D gene: .
V gene: TRBV6-1
CDR3 DNA: TGTGCCAGCGGGATAGGCAATCAGCCCCAGCATTTT
CDR3 protein: CASGIGNQPQHF

clone size: .
J gene: TRBJ2-5
D gene: .
V gene: TRBV20-1
CDR3 DNA: TGCAGTGCTAGAGGGACCAGCGGACCTCCGGAGACCCAGTACTTC
CDR3 protein: CSARGTSGPPETQYF

clone size: .
J gene: TRBJ2-5
D gene: TRBD2
V gene: TRBV7-9
CDR3 DNA: TGTGCCACCGGGACTACCTCTTGGGAGACCCAGTACTTC
CDR3 protein: CATGTTSWETQYF

clone size: few
J gene: TRBJ2-7
D gene: .
V gene: TRBV5-1
CDR3 DNA: TGCGCCAGCAGCTTGGGGACAACAACCTACGAGCAGTACTTC
CDR3 protein: CASSLGTTTYEQYF

clone size: .
J gene: TRBJ2-2
D gene: TRBD2
V gene: TRBV7-2
CDR3 DNA: TGTGCCAGCAGCGTGACTAGCGGGGGTACCGGGGAGCTGTTTTTT
CDR3 protein: CASSVTSGGTGELFF

clone size: few
J gene: TRBJ2-1
D gene: TRBD2
V gene: TRBV9
CDR3 DNA: TGTGCCAACAGCCTCCCGTGGGCGGGGGGCCACAATGAGCAGTTCTTC
CDR3 protein: CANSLPWAGGHNEQFF

clone size: .
J gene: TRBJ1-6
D gene: .
V gene: TRBV4-3
CDR3 DNA: TGCGCCAGCAGCCAGGAGTTTAGAACAACCCTCCACTTT
CDR3 protein: CASSQEFRTTLHF

clone size: .
J gene: TRBJ1-3
D gene: .
V gene: TRBV29-1
CDR3 DNA: TGCAGCGTTGATGGCAGGCTCTCTGGAAACACCATATATTTT
CDR3 protein: CSVDGRLSGNTIYF